This T cell receptor beta chain was recorded in a study of neurological immune-mediated disorders. Regarding the study as a whole: Phylogenetic grouping placed 18 of 34 multiple sclerosis patients' repertoires in one related-CDR3 cluster, a possible signature.

A single record per CDR3 protein comes from TCRdb applying MiXCR to the 5' RACE reads. The repertoire holds about 33,000 distinct CDR3 sequences, about 1.6% seen once, with around 8.8% in the top ten. This clonotype was found many times. Its antigen is unknown. The sequencing input was PBMCs. The source of this sequence is a woman aged 25-40 years with multiple sclerosis.

The CDR3 sequence: CSVSRLAGGSDTQYF. The DNA of the CDR3 is TGCAGTGTCTCGCGACTAGCGGGGGGGTCAGATACGCAGTATTTT. This chain connects TRBV20-1 to TRBJ2-3, with TRBD2 matching over 14 bases. V trimming: 7 bases; J trimming: 4 bases; junction bases outside the gene matches: 7. Germline CDR1 is DFQATT and CDR2 is SNEGSKA (reference sequence). The CDR3 loop spans 15 amino acids.